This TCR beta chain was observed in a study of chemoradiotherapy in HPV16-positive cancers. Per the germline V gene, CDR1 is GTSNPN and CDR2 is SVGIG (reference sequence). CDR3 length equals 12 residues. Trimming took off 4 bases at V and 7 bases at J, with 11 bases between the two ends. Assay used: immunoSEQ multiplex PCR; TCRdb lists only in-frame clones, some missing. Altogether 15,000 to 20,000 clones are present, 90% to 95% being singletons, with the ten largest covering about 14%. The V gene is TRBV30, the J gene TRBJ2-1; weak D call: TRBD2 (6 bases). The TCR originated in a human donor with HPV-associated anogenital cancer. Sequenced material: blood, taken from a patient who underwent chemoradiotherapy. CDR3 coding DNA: TGTGCCTGGACAGACGGGGGTAATGAGCAGTTCTTC. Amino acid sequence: CAWTDGGNEQFF.